This paragraph reports one T cell receptor beta chain. The antigen it binds to is not known. The input lacks base qualities; no much larger clone sits a single base away. TCRbeta CDR3 regions were amplified from genomic DNA using the immunoSEQ Assay, a bias-controlled multiplex PCR. Regarding the original processing steps: The number of nucleated cells in each sample was estimated from the amplification of reference gene primers within the assay. Sequence reads were collapsed and filtered to measure the absolute abundance of every unique TCRbeta CDR3 rearrangement. For each sample, productive Simpson clonality was calculated by taking the square root of Simpson's diversity index across productive rearrangements. In TCRdb, the immuneACCESS table is reduced to in-frame sequences with V and J assigned. These tables do not hold every clone; where another copy was compared, an unresolved V gene accounts for under half, and the others remain unexplained. V, J and clone size are taken as reported in that table, and D and trimming were inferred from the DNA itself. Counted in this sample were around 370,000 clones; 70% to 90% of them appeared once. The top ten constitute roughly 1.2% of the sample.

The record originates from a study of blood T cell repertoires in COVID-19 (dated by TCRdb to between 2020 and 2021). Notes on the research overall: Samples covering the acute and convalescent phases of COVID-19 were provided by collaborators in the United States, Italy and Spain. The sample metadata nearly always contained a de-identified subject ID, COVID-19 status, age in years and sex. The dataset comprised deeply sampled blood TCRbeta repertoires from subjects exposed to, actively infected with, or recovered from COVID-19. The samples were drawn from the first 160 participants of the ongoing ImmuneRACE study and from some 1,300 subjects provided by 6 global collaborators. The repertoires were released in a freely available public database meant as a resource for research on the immune response to SARS-CoV-2. HLA class I and class II types, where available, came from metadata supplied by the sample provider rather than from assay-based typing. The prospective study material was composed of cDNA or gDNA derived from T cells, B-cell-depleted T cells, or PBMCs.

The paper as a whole reports these results and caveats: How much clinical and demographic metadata was included differed by source and by participant, and the metadata was provided uncurated.

The CDR3 runs 15 residues from the cysteine to the phenylalanine. Only the CDR3 DNA is retained, 45 bases long and in frame from the first base. CDR1 is given as SGHDN and CDR2 as FVKESK, both from the germline V gene. V is shortened by 0 bases, J by 5 bases, and the region joining them spans 13 bases. Participants in the prospective study were aged about 18 to 100 years, lived in some 24 United States geographic areas, and enrolled through a virtual design. In the prospective study, participants were assigned to cohorts based on the clinical history participants reported in a screening survey and a study questionnaire. For ImmuneRACE Cohort 3, a participant was defined as recovered based on two consecutive negative NP/OP PCR tests, clearance by a healthcare professional, or resolution of symptoms. In the prospective study, mobile phlebotomists collected whole blood, serum and a nasopharyngeal or oropharyngeal swab from each participant. Additional blood draws and questionnaires over an approximately two-month period could optionally be provided by prospective study participants. Before DNA extraction, prospective study blood samples were shipped either frozen or at room temperature.

This chain is built from TRBV14 and TRBJ2-5; TRBD1 could be the D gene, as 7 bases match. Sequencing input: PBMCs or T cells enriched from blood (not recorded which). This sequence was found in a woman aged 18-29 years who had recovered from COVID-19. The CDR3 has the sequence CASSQEWRGPETQYF. The nucleotide sequence reads TGTGCCAGCAGCCAAGAATGGAGGGGGCCGGAGACCCAGTACTTC.